These 10 T cell receptor beta chains share one sample of origin, sequenced in a study of cytomegalovirus exposure and HLA in healthy donors. With 60 Vbeta and 13 Jbeta primers, the PCR was carried out. Profiled with immunoSEQ multiplex PCR; TCRdb holds only in-frame clones, not every one. The data hold over 150,000 clones, with approximately 72% observed a single time. What was sequenced was PBMCs. All receptors derive from a man between 18 and 35 years old in good health and CMV-seronegative.

The chain links TRBV13 to TRBJ2-3, with 11 bases identical to TRBD2. Losses at the gene ends were 2 bases for V and 1 base for J; bases not matched to a gene: 5. The CDR3 sequence is 17 residues long. Germline V gene sequence: CDR1 PRHDT, CDR2 FYEKMQ (reference sequence). In nucleotides, the CDR3 is TGTGCCAGCAGCTTACACCGACTAGCGGGACGCACAGATACGCAGTATTTT. Translated, it gives CASSLHRLAGRTDTQYF.

J is TRBJ2-3 and V is TRBV5-1; a possible D gene is TRBD1 (5 bases). Germline loops: CDR1 SGHRS, CDR2 YFSETQ. This CDR3 is 15 amino acids long. V was shortened by 2 bases and J by 9 bases, with 19 bases between the two germline ends. CDR3 sequence reads: CASSFRLLNTGTQYF. The DNA of the CDR3 is TGCGCCAGCAGCTTCAGACTCTTGAATACAGGAACGCAGTATTTT.

Comments on this clone: It differs at one base from a far larger clone, so likely a read error. The chain uses TRBV6-5 and TRBJ2-3; 10 nucleotides match TRBD2. The V gene end was trimmed by 5 bases and the J gene end by 0 bases; junction bases not matched to a gene: 2. From germline, CDR1 is MNHEY and CDR2 SVGAGI. The CDR3 is 15 residues long. The CDR3 DNA sequence: TGTGCCAGCAGTGTGACTAGCGGGAGCACAGATACGCAGTATTTT. This sequence encodes CASSVTSGSTDTQYF.

The chain carries TRBV5-1 and TRBJ2-1; TRBD2 matches at 14 bases. This CDR3 has 15 residues. V gave up 4 bases and J gave up 6 bases; unmatched junction bases: 3. Germline V gives CDR1 SGHRS, CDR2 YFSETQ. The CDR3 sequence: CASSVGLAGANEQFF. The CDR3 DNA is TGCGCCAGCAGCGTGGGACTAGCGGGAGCCAATGAGCAGTTCTTC.

With regard to this clone: Additional DNA sequences in this sample encode the identical CDR3. The genes are TRBV28 and TRBJ1-2; D gene unclear. CDR1 is MDHEN and CDR2 is SYDVKM in the germline V gene. V was trimmed by 5 bases and J by 2 bases, leaving 6 bases between them. The CDR3 has 12 amino acids. The CDR3 DNA reads TGTGCCAGCAGTCGCGGGAACTATGGCTACACCTTC. Translated: CASSRGNYGYTF.

The V gene is TRBV27, the J gene TRBJ2-7, with a possible D match to TRBD1 (5 bases). Germline CDR1 and CDR2: MNHEY and SMNVEV (reference sequence). V lost 3 bases and J lost 0, with 6 bases in between. CDR3 length: 13 amino acids. The DNA of the CDR3 is TGTGCCAGCAGTTTCCAGGGCTCCTACGAGCAGTACTTC. This codes for CASSFQGSYEQYF.

The J gene is TRBJ2-7, the V gene TRBV6-5; TRBD1 might be the D (6 bases). The CDR3 length is 13 residues. Germline V gene data show CDR1 as MNHEY and CDR2 as SVGAGI. Trimming removed 6 bases at V and 4 bases at J, with 13 bases between. Written as DNA, the CDR3 is TGTGCCAGCAGCGGGTATACAGGGTACGAGCAGTACTTC. It specifies CASSGYTGYEQYF.

The chain couples TRBV2 to TRBJ2-7; 7 bases are shared with TRBD2. The CDR3 totals 14 residues. Unmatched junction bases numbered 8, after V lost 7 bases and J lost 2 bases. Germline V CDR1 and CDR2: SNHLY, FYNNEI. CDR3 loop: CASNSGGLTYEQYF. The CDR3 coding sequence is TGTGCCAGCAACTCGGGGGGACTGACCTACGAGCAGTACTTC.

CDR3 nucleotide sequence: TGTGCCAGCAGCCAAGGGACAGTCAATCAGCCCCAGCATTTT. Translating it yields CASSQGTVNQPQHF. V gene TRBV11-2 combines with J gene TRBJ1-5, with 7 bases that match TRBD1. CDR3 length: 14 residues. V gave up 5 bases and J gave up 3 bases; unmatched junction bases: 4. Germline loops: CDR1 SGHAT, CDR2 FQNNGV.

The chain couples TRBV19 to TRBJ2-2; D might be TRBD2 (6 bases). The CDR3 is made up of 15 amino acids. V shed 5 bases and J shed 2 bases, with 12 bases lying between them. The germline CDR1 and CDR2 sequences are LNHDA and SQIVND (reference sequence). CDR3: CASSPSELNTGELFF. In DNA, the CDR3 is TGTGCCAGTAGTCCTAGCGAGCTAAACACCGGGGAGCTGTTTTTT.